The clone carrying this TCR beta chain was observed a few times. The antigen is not known. This entry comes from a study of T-cell memory formation after mild COVID-19. General study findings and limits: Among CD4+ contracting clones, most were CM and EM, and CD8+ ones EMRA.

MiXCR, applied by TCRdb to the 5' RACE reads, yields one record per CDR3 protein. The repertoire includes 200,000 to 300,000 distinct CDR3 sequences, about a sixth of them detected once, and 22% sits in the top ten. V lost 2 bases and J 16 bases, leaving 15 bases between the germline ends. The CDR3 runs to 12 residues. CDR1 SGHTA and CDR2 FQGNSA come from the germline V gene. The chain couples TRBV7-2 to TRBJ2-1; a possible D gene is TRBD2 (6 bases). The specimen was PBMCs or a T cell subset sorted from them (not recorded which). The TCR was taken from a man aged 18 to 35 who had mild COVID-19 (a few samples of this study predate the infection). Cell type and time point are not known. CDR3 bases: TGTGCCAGCAGCTTACCGGGACTCCTTCGATTCTTC. Encoded protein: CASSLPGLLRFF.